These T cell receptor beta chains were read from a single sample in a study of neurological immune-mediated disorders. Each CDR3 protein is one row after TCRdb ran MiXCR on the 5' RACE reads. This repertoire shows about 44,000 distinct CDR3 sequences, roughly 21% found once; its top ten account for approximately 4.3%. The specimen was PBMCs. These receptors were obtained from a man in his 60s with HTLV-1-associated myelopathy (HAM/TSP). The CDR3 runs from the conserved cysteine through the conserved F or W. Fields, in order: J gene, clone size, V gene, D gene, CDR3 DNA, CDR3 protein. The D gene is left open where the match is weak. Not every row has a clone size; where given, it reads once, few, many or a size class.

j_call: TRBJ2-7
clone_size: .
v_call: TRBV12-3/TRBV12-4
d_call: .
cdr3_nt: TGTGCCAGCACCAAGCACCCTGGGACCTACGAGCAGTACTTC
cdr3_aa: CASTKHPGTYEQYF

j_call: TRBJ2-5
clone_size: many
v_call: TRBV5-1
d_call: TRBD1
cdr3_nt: TGCGCCAGCGGTGAAGGACAGGGGCGGAGGTGGCAAGAGACCCAGTACTTC
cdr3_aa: CASGEGQGRRWQETQYF

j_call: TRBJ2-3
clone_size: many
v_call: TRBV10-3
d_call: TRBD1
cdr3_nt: TGTGCCATCAAACCACAGGGGGCCACAGATACGCAGTATTTT
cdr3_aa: CAIKPQGATDTQYF

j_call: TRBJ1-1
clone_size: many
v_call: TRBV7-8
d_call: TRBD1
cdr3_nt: TGTGCCAGCAGCCCCCCGGGACAGGGGTCTGAAGCTTTCTTT
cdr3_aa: CASSPPGQGSEAFF

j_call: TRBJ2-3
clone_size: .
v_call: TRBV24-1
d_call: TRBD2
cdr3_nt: TGTGCCACCAGTGATCCTAGCGGGATGGGGAACACAGATACGCAGTATTTT
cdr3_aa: CATSDPSGMGNTDTQYF

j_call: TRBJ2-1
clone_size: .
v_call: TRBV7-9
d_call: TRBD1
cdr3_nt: TGTGCCCTCAGCTTTCAGGGGGAGATCAATGAGCAGTTCTTC
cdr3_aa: CALSFQGEINEQFF

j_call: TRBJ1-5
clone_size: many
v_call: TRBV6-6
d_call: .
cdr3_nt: TGTGCCAGCAGCCTCCAGGGAGATCAGCCCCAGCATTTT
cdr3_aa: CASSLQGDQPQHF

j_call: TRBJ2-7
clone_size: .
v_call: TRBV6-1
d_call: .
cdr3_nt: TGTGCCAGTGGGGGGGCTAGCTACTACGAGCAGTACTTC
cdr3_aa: CASGGASYYEQYF

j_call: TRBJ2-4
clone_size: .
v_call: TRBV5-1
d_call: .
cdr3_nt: TGCGCCAGCAGCTTGGGGGTTACCAAAAACATTCAGTACTTC
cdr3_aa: CASSLGVTKNIQYF

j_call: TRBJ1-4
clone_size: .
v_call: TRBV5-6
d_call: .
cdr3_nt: TGTGCCAGCAGCTTTGGCGACAGCCAGTTCCTTGAAAAACTGTTTTTT
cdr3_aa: CASSFGDSQFLEKLFF

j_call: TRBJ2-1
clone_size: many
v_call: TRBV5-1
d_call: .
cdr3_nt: TGCGCCAGCAGCTTTAAGACCCGAACCCGTTTCAATGAGCAGTTCTTC
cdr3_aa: CASSFKTRTRFNEQFF

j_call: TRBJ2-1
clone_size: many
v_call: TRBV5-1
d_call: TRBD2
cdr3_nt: TGCGCCAGCAGCTTGGACGGCGGGAGGGCCGTAGATGAGCAGTTCTTC
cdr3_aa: CASSLDGGRAVDEQFF

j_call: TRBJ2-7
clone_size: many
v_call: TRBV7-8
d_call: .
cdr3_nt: TGTGCCAGCAGCTTTCTGGGTGATGATTACGAGCAGTACTTC
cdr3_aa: CASSFLGDDYEQYF

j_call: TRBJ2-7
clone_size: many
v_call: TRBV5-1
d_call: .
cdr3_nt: TGCGCCAGCAGCTTGGATCCGGGGCCGGCCTACGAGCAGTACTTC
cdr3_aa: CASSLDPGPAYEQYF

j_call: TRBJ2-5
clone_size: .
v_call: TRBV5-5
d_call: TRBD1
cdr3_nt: TGTGCCAGCAGCATGAGGCAGGGGGCGGAGACCCAGTACTTC
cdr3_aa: CASSMRQGAETQYF

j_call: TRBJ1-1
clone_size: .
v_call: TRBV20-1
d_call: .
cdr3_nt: TGCAGTGCTACCCAATCGGGGAACACTGAAGCTTTCTTT
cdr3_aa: CSATQSGNTEAFF

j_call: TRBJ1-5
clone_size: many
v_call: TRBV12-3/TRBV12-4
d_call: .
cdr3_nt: TGTGCCAGCAGTTTCTCAGAAAATCAGCCCCAGCATTTT
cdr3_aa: CASSFSENQPQHF

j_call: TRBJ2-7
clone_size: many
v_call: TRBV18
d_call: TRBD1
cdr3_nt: TGTGCCAGCTCACCGGGACAGGGGATCGGCGAGCAGTACTTC
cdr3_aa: CASSPGQGIGEQYF

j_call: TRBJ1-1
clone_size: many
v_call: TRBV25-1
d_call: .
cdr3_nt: TGTGCCAGCAGGACCCAAACCCGGGGTACTGAAGCTTTCTTT
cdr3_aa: CASRTQTRGTEAFF

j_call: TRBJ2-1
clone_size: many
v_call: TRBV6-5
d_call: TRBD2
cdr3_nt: TGTGCCAGCAGTTACTCGTTAGCGGGGGCCTACAATGAGCAGTTCTTC
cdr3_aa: CASSYSLAGAYNEQFF

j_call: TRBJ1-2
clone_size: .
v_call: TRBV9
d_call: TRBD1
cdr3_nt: TGTGCCAGCAGCGTAAGGTCTTGGACAGGGGCGGCTTTTGGCTACACCTTC
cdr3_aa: CASSVRSWTGAAFGYTF

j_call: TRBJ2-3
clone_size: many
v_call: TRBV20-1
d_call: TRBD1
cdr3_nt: TGCAGTGCTAGAGCAATCGGGGCAGGGGGTGATACGCAGTATTTT
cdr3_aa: CSARAIGAGGDTQYF

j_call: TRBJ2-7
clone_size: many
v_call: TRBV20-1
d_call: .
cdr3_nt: TGCAGTGCCTCCCGGCCGGACGAGCAGTACTTC
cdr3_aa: CSASRPDEQYF

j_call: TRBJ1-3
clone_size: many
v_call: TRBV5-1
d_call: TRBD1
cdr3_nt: TGCGCCAGCAGCTACGAGGGACAGTTCTCTGGAAACACCATATATTTT
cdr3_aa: CASSYEGQFSGNTIYF

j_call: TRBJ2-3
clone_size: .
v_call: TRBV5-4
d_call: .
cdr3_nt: TGTGCCAGCAGCTTGGACTTATCCGCAGATACGCAGTATTTT
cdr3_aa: CASSLDLSADTQYF

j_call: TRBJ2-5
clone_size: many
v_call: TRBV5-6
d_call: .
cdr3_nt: TGTGCCAGCAGCTTGGGGCCCACTCAAGAGACCCAGTACTTC
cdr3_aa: CASSLGPTQETQYF

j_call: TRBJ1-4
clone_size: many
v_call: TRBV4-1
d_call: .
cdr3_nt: TGCGCCAGCGCCCCGGGTACATCTAATGAAAAACTGTTTTTT
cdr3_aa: CASAPGTSNEKLFF

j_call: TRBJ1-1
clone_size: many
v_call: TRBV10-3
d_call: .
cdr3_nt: TGTGCCATCAGTGAGGGACTGGCGAACACTGAAGCTTTCTTT
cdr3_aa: CAISEGLANTEAFF

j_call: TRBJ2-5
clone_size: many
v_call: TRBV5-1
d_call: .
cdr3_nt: TGCGCCAGCAGCTTGCGGCAGGGTGGAGAGACCCAGTACTTC
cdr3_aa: CASSLRQGGETQYF

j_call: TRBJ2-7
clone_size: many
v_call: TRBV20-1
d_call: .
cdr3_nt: TGCAGTGCTAGTGGGGGGGGGCGAGAGGAGCAGTACTTC
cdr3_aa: CSASGGGREEQYF

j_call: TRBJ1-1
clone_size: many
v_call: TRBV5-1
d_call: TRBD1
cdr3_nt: TGCGCCAGCAGTTTTACAGGGGCCACTGAAGCTTTCTTT
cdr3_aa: CASSFTGATEAFF